The 32 T cell receptor beta chains listed next were all sequenced from one sample in a study of blood T cell repertoires in COVID-19. Here immunoSEQ multiplex PCR was the method, and the copy in TCRdb shows in-frame clones only, minus some. The sample has 250,000 or so clones; roughly four fifths are singletons. Sequencing used peripheral blood. Receptors were obtained from a man younger than 45 who had recovered from COVID-19.

For this clone: No conserved phenylalanine or tryptophan ends this CDR3, so it is likely a read error. The limits of the CDR3 on the DNA are not certain, so only TCRdb's listed CDR3 is given. The gene calls are TRBV2 and TRBJ1-1; the D segment call TRBD1 is taken from the table without a DNA check. The CDR3 numbers 10 amino acids, ends counted. Germline CDR1 is SNHLY and CDR2 is FYNNEI. The CDR3 here is CASDGQGPVY.

This clone was detected once. CDR3 bases: TGTGCCAGCAGCCCCGGACTAGCGGCTGACACAGATACGCAGTATTTT. As protein: CASSPGLAADTDTQYF. The chain is built from TRBV7-9 and TRBJ2-3, with 10 nucleotides matching TRBD2. V lost 5 bases, J lost 2 bases, and 7 bases stayed unmatched. The length of the CDR3 is 16 residues. The germline V gene has CDR1 SEHNR and CDR2 FQNEAQ (reference sequence).

This clone has a single count. The V gene is TRBV5-1, the J gene TRBJ2-3, with TRBD1 matching 9 bases. The CDR3 length is 15 residues. V lost 6 bases, J lost 0 bases, and 5 bases stayed unmatched. Per germline, CDR1 SGHRS and CDR2 YFSETQ. CDR3 DNA: TGCGCCAGCAAATTACAGGGGGCGAGCACAGATACGCAGTATTTT. This translates into CASKLQGASTDTQYF.

This sequence joins TRBV6-5 and TRBJ2-1; 7 nucleotides match TRBD1. Per the germline V gene, CDR1 is MNHEY and CDR2 is SVGAGI. After removal of 4 bases from V and 6 bases from J, the junction contained 9 bases not matched to a gene. CDR3 size: 15 residues. The CDR3, as DNA: TGTGCCAGCAGTTCCCCGGGACAGAATCCCAATGAGCAGTTCTTC. Translating it yields CASSSPGQNPNEQFF.

This chain links TRBV10-1 with TRBJ2-7; the D gene is possibly TRBD2 (6 bases). This CDR3 comprises 14 residues. Deletions cut 5 bases from V and 2 bases from J, with 13 bases between. Germline V lookup: CDR1 WNHNN, CDR2 SYGVQD (reference sequence). The CDR3 DNA is TGCGCCAGCAGTCCCGGGAGAGACCCCTACGAGCAGTACTTC. Encoded protein: CASSPGRDPYEQYF.

This clone showed up many times. The chain links TRBV6-2 or TRBV6-3 to TRBJ2-7, with D possibly TRBD1 on 5 matching bases. V was shortened by 0 bases and J by 0 bases, with 6 bases between the two germline ends. Germline V gives CDR1 MNHEY, CDR2 SVGEGT. The CDR3 runs to 14 residues. The CDR3: CASSYSDNSYEQYF. The CDR3 region has the DNA TGTGCCAGCAGTTACTCGGACAACTCCTACGAGCAGTACTTC.

V usage is TRBV19 and J usage is TRBJ2-2, with D possibly TRBD2 on 6 matching bases. The CDR3 has 13 residues. From germline, CDR1 is LNHDA and CDR2 SQIVND (reference sequence). The germline V and J ends were trimmed by 3 bases and 8 bases, with 10 bases remaining between them. This CDR3 reads CASSMSSGGELFF. In DNA, the CDR3 is TGTGCCAGTAGTATGTCCAGCGGGGGGGAGCTGTTTTTT.

The genes are TRBV11-2 and TRBJ2-2; maybe TRBD2 (5 bases). CDR1 is SGHAT, CDR2 FQNNGV, per germline. V gave up 5 bases and J gave up 0 bases, with 13 bases separating them. This CDR3 is 16 amino acids long. The CDR3 region is CASSKGRDTNTGELFF. The CDR3 DNA follows: TGTGCCAGCAGCAAAGGGAGAGACACGAACACCGGGGAGCTGTTTTTT.

The genes are TRBV2 and TRBJ1-3, with TRBD1 as a possible D gene (5 bases). Germline V gives CDR1 SNHLY, CDR2 FYNNEI. The ends were cut back, 2 bases at V and 1 base at J, with 9 bases in the middle. The CDR3 runs 15 residues. CDR3 nucleotides: TGTGCCAGCAGTGAACGGGGGTTGTCTGGAAACACCATATATTTT. Its translation is CASSERGLSGNTIYF. The full variable domain, rest sourced from reference TRBV2 and TRBJ1-3, is EPEVTQTPSHQVTQMGQEVILRCVPISNHLYFYWYRQILGQKVEFLVSFYNNEISEKSEIFDDQFSVERPDGSNFTLKIRSTKLEDSAMYFCASSERGLSGNTIYFGEGSWLTVV.

This clone was seen only a few times. The chain recombines TRBV5-1 with TRBJ1-1, with a weak D call TRBD1 (5 bases). Germline V gives CDR1 SGHRS, CDR2 YFSETQ. The CDR3 consists of 13 residues. Trimming removed 2 bases at V and 11 bases at J, with 16 bases between. CDR3 DNA: TGCGCCAGCAGCTTATACACAGGTGTTGAGGCTTTCTTT. The encoded protein is CASSLYTGVEAFF. The whole variable domain, remainder taken from reference TRBV5-1 and TRBJ1-1, is KAGVTQTPRYLIKTRGQQVTLSCSPISGHRSVSWYQQTPGQGLQFLFEYFSETQRNKGNFPGRFSGRQFSNSRSEMNVSTLELGDSALYLCASSLYTGVEAFFGQGTRLTVV.

This clone was counted a few times. V gene TRBV5-6 combines with J gene TRBJ2-7, with 9 bases aligning to TRBD2. J gave up 1 base and V 1 base, and 6 bases lay outside the gene matches. The length of the CDR3 is 16 residues. Germline assignment: CDR1 SGHDT and CDR2 YYEEEE. The CDR3 nucleotides are TGTGCCAGCAGCTTGTTCCAAGCGGGGGGATCCTACGAGCAGTACTTC. Translation: CASSLFQAGGSYEQYF.

The rearrangement uses TRBV10-2 and TRBJ2-7; 9 bases map to TRBD1. The CDR3 has 13 residues. Germline V lookup: CDR1 WSHSY, CDR2 SAAADI. V lost 8 bases, J lost 9 bases, and 11 bases stayed unmatched. The DNA of the CDR3 is TGCGCCAGCGGACAGGGGCCACGGTCCGTGCAGTACTTC. As protein: CASGQGPRSVQYF.

The V gene is TRBV15, the J gene TRBJ2-1; D might be TRBD2 (5 bases). From germline, CDR1 is LNHNV and CDR2 YYDKDF (reference sequence). Trimming took off 4 bases at V and 7 bases at J, with 11 bases between the two ends. The CDR3 consists of 13 residues. CDR3 in amino acids: CATSNFRGNEQFF. CDR3 coding DNA: TGTGCCACCAGCAATTTTCGGGGAAATGAGCAGTTCTTC. Supplemented by reference TRBV15 and TRBJ2-1, the full variable domain reads DAMVIQNPRYQVTQFGKPVTLSCSQTLNHNVMYWYQQKSSQAPKLLFHYYDKDFNNEADTPDNFQSRRPNTSFCFLDIRSPGLGDTAMYLCATSNFRGNEQFFGPGTRLTVL.

V and J are TRBV7-2 and TRBJ2-1; a weak D match, TRBD2 (6 bases). The germline gives CDR1 SGHTA, CDR2 FQGNSA. CDR3 length: 14 residues. The V gene lost 1 base and the J gene lost 8 bases, with 12 bases spanning the gap. CDR3 sequence: CASSLEVEGHEQFF. DNA for the CDR3: TGTGCCAGCAGCTTAGAGGTGGAGGGGCATGAGCAGTTCTTC.

The V and J genes are TRBV7-3 and TRBJ2-3; D might be TRBD2 (7 bases). Germline CDR1 and CDR2: SGHTA and FQGTGA. This CDR3 comprises 16 residues. The V gene lost 5 bases and the J gene lost 0 bases, with 15 bases spanning the gap. The CDR3 DNA reads as TGTGCCAGCAGCCATAGGGGGGGCCGTAGCACAGATACGCAGTATTTT. Translation gives CASSHRGGRSTDTQYF. The whole variable domain, filled in from reference TRBV7-3 and TRBJ2-3, reads GAGVSQTPSNKVTEKGKYVELRCDPISGHTALYWYRQSLGQGPEFLIYFQGTGAADDSGLPNDRFFAVRPEGSVSTLKIQRTERGDSAVYLCASSHRGGRSTDTQYFGPGTRLTVL.

This chain joins TRBV25-1 and TRBJ1-3, with D possibly TRBD1 on 6 matching bases. Looked up from germline, CDR1 is MGHDK and CDR2 is SYGVNS. The CDR3 spans 13 residues. The V gene lost 6 bases and the J gene lost 3 bases, with 9 bases spanning the gap. DNA for the CDR3: TGTGCCAGCAGCACAGGGATTGGAAACACCATATATTTT. Encoded protein: CASSTGIGNTIYF.

Only one count was recorded for this clone. The V and J genes are TRBV6-6 and TRBJ1-1; D ambiguous. Per germline, CDR1 MNHNY and CDR2 SVGAGI (reference sequence). V shed 6 bases and J shed 2 bases, with 16 bases lying between them. The CDR3 is made up of 15 amino acids. As DNA, the CDR3 is TGTGCCAGCAGGGACTCCGGGCAGGCTAACACTGAAGCTTTCTTT. This codes for CASRDSGQANTEAFF.

This chain links TRBV18 with TRBJ2-3, with D perhaps TRBD2 (5 bases). V was clipped by 3 bases and J by 5 bases, with 6 bases between them. CDR1 is KGHSH, CDR2 LQKENI, per germline. The CDR3 covers 12 residues. CDR3 in amino acids: CASSPAGDTQYF. DNA of the CDR3: TGTGCCAGCTCACCTGCGGGAGATACGCAGTATTTT.

The gene calls are TRBV6-5 and TRBJ1-3, with D unresolved. The V end was cut by 8 bases, the J end by 8 bases, with 7 bases between. Looked up from germline, CDR1 is MNHEY and CDR2 is SVGAGI. There are 10 residues in the CDR3. CDR3 sequence (DNA): TGTGCCAGCGGACTATACACCATATATTTT. Its protein product is CASGLYTIYF.

J is TRBJ1-1 and V is TRBV5-8; 9 nucleotides match TRBD1. The CDR3 runs 15 residues. J was trimmed by 0 bases and V by 3 bases; bases with no gene match: 3. The V gene's germline CDR1 is SGHTS and CDR2 YDEGEE. The CDR3 nucleotides are TGTGCCAGCAGCTCAAGGACAGGGGTGAACACTGAAGCTTTCTTT. It translates to CASSSRTGVNTEAFF. The full variable domain, completed using reference TRBV5-8 and TRBJ1-1, is EAGVTQSPTHLIKTRGQQATLRCSPISGHTSVYWYQQALGLGLQFLLWYDEGEERNRGNFPPRFSGRQFPNYSSELNVNALELEDSALYLCASSSRTGVNTEAFFGQGTRLTVV.

The J gene is TRBJ1-4, the V gene TRBV19, with D unresolved. Germline-derived CDR1 and CDR2 are LNHDA and SQIVND (reference sequence). The V end lost 4 bases, the J end lost 7 bases, and 19 bases lay between the germline ends. CDR3 length: 16 amino acids. CDR3 region: CASSRSGILEGEKLFF. The CDR3 DNA reads TGTGCCAGTAGTAGGTCCGGGATCCTGGAGGGTGAAAAACTGTTTTTT.

The rearrangement uses TRBV5-6 and TRBJ2-7, with D possibly being TRBD1 (6 bases). V lost 0 bases to trimming and J lost 9 bases, with 10 bases between them. The CDR3 is 12 amino acids. The germline gives CDR1 SGHDT, CDR2 YYEEEE. CDR3 nucleotide sequence: TGTGCCAGCAGCTTGGACAGGGTAGGGCAGTACTTC. The encoded protein is CASSLDRVGQYF.

The table lists this clone with a few counts. The chain is built from TRBV10-3 and TRBJ1-2; 10 bases align to TRBD1. V shed 2 bases, J shed 8 bases, and the junction held 5 bases outside the gene matches. CDR1 and CDR2 from the germline V gene are ENHRY and SYGVKD. The CDR3 spans 14 residues. The CDR3, as DNA: TGTGCCATCAGTGAGCGGGACAGGGGCTGGGGCTACACCTTC. Translation: CAISERDRGWGYTF.

The chain carries TRBV9 and TRBJ2-2, with 10 bases identical to TRBD2. V lost 1 base and J lost 6; bases outside the gene matches: 9. Germline V gives CDR1 SGDLS, CDR2 YYNGEE. This CDR3 region has 17 residues. This CDR3 is CASSVRAAGGPPGELFF. The CDR3 DNA follows: TGTGCCAGCAGCGTAAGGGCAGCGGGGGGGCCCCCCGGGGAGCTGTTTTTT.

The genes are TRBV27 and TRBJ1-1; D is unresolved. The germline V and J ends were trimmed by 6 bases and 8 bases, with 16 bases remaining between them. CDR3 size: 13 residues. Germline-derived CDR1 and CDR2 are MNHEY and SMNVEV (reference sequence). The CDR3 bases are TGTGCCAGCAGCCCCGCGGGGAGGTTGGAAGCTTTCTTT. This encodes CASSPAGRLEAFF.

The gene calls are TRBV2 and TRBJ1-5; 8 nucleotides match TRBD1. The CDR3 totals 15 residues. The germline CDR1 and CDR2 sequences are SNHLY and FYNNEI. V was pared by 8 bases and J by 2 bases, with 8 bases of the junction left unmatched. The CDR3 sequence is CASGRQGSRNQPQHF. CDR3 nucleotide sequence: TGTGCCAGCGGACGACAGGGGTCACGCAATCAGCCCCAGCATTTT.

V is TRBV10-2 and J is TRBJ1-2, with TRBD1 identical over 7 bases. Germline CDR1 reads WSHSY; CDR2 reads SAAADI. Trimming removed 8 bases from V and 0 bases from J; junction bases left unmatched: 6. This CDR3 has 14 amino acids. This CDR3 is CASSDRPANYGYTF. The CDR3 nucleotides read TGCGCCAGCTCGGACAGGCCCGCTAACTATGGCTACACCTTC.

DNA for the CDR3: TGTGCCAGCAGTGTGGGGCGGGGAGGCGCGAATGAGCAGTTCTTC. This translates into CASSVGRGGANEQFF. V and J are TRBV25-1 and TRBJ2-1, with D possibly being TRBD2 (6 bases). The CDR3 has 15 amino acids. Germline CDR1 reads MGHDK; CDR2 reads SYGVNS. V dropped 4 bases and J dropped 7 bases, with 17 bases sitting between them.

This clone was seen only once. This chain uses TRBV7-9 with TRBJ2-5; 11 nucleotides agree with TRBD1. The V gene's germline CDR1 is SEHNR and CDR2 FQNEAQ (reference sequence). CDR3 length equals 15 residues. The V gene end was trimmed by 4 bases and the J gene end by 6 bases; junction bases not matched to a gene: 7. CDR3 DNA sequence: TGTGCCAGCAGCTCCGGACAGGGGGCGGTGAAGACCCAGTACTTC. This encodes CASSSGQGAVKTQYF.

CDR3 bases: TGCGCCAGCAGCTACGGGACAGCTTCTAGCACAGATACGCAGTATTTT. It yields the protein CASSYGTASSTDTQYF. The chain couples TRBV5-1 to TRBJ2-3; 7 nucleotides match TRBD1. This CDR3 comprises 16 residues. V lost 3 bases and J lost 0; bases outside the gene matches: 7. Germline assignment: CDR1 SGHRS and CDR2 YFSETQ.

The chain recombines TRBV6-6 with TRBJ2-2; 8 bases line up with TRBD1. The CDR3 sequence is 16 residues long. CDR1 is MNHNY and CDR2 is SVGAGI in the germline V gene (reference sequence). V trimming: 6 bases; J trimming: 7 bases; junction bases outside the gene matches: 13. Here the CDR3 reads CASSTLGQGVGGELFF. As DNA, the CDR3 is TGTGCCAGCAGCACCCTTGGACAGGGAGTCGGCGGGGAGCTGTTTTTT.

The chain couples TRBV5-1 to TRBJ2-3; D might be TRBD2 (5 bases). The CDR3 totals 16 residues. The V and J ends lost 4 bases and 0 bases respectively, with 15 bases between them. Germline CDR1 and CDR2: SGHRS and YFSETQ. The CDR3 reads CASSPEAVTSTDTQYF. The CDR3 DNA follows: TGCGCCAGCAGCCCGGAGGCAGTTACTAGCACAGATACGCAGTATTTT.